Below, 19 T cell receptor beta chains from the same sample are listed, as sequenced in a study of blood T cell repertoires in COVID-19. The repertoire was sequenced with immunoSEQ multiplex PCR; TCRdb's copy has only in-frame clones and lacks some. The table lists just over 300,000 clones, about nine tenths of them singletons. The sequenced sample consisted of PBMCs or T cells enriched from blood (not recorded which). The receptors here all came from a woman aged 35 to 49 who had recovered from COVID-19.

The CDR3 DNA reads as TGTGCCAGCAGGAGACAGGACTATGGCTACACCTTC. It translates to CASRRQDYGYTF. The V call is TRBV7-9, the J call TRBJ1-2; D might be TRBD1 (6 bases). The germline V gene has CDR1 SEHNR and CDR2 FQNEAQ (reference sequence). Trimming shortened V by 6 bases and J by 3 bases, and 8 bases separated the two germline ends. The CDR3 has 12 residues.

The CDR3 is CAAWQGTGEQFF. The CDR3 DNA follows: TGTGCCGCGTGGCAGGGGACCGGTGAGCAGTTCTTC. This rearrangement joins TRBV7-8 to TRBJ2-1; D perhaps matches TRBD1 (6 bases). This CDR3 is 12 amino acids long. V was pared by 11 bases and J by 9 bases, with 17 bases between. Germline CDR1 reads SGHVS; CDR2 reads FQNEAQ.

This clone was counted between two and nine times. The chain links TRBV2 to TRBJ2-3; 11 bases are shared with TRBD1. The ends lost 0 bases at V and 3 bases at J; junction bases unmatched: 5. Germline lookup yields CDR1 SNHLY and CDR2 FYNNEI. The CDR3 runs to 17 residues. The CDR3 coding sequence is TGTGCCAGCAGTGAAGCGCTTTGGGACAGGGGGACAGATACGCAGTATTTT. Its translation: CASSEALWDRGTDTQYF.

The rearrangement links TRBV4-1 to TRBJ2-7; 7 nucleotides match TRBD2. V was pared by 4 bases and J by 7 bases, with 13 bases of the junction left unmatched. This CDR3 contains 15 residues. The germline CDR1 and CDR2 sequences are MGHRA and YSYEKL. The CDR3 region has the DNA TGCGCCAGCAGCCCCGAGGGGAGCGGGATTCGGGAGCAGTACTTC. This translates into CASSPEGSGIREQYF.

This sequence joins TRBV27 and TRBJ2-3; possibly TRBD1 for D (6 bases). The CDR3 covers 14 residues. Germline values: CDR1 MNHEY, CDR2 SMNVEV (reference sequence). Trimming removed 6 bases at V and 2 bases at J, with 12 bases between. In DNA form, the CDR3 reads TGTGCCAGCAGGGGAACAGGGAACACAGATACGCAGTATTTT. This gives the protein CASRGTGNTDTQYF.

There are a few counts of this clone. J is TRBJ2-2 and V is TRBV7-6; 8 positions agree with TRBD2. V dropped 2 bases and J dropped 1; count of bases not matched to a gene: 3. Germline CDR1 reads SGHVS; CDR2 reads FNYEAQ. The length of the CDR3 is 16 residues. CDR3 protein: CASSLLAGRNTGELFF. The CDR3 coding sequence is TGTGCCAGCAGCTTATTAGCGGGGAGGAACACCGGGGAGCTGTTTTTT. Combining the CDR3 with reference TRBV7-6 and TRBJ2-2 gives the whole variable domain GAGVSQSPRYKVTKRGQDVALRCDPISGHVSLYWYRQALGQGPEFLTYFNYEAQQDKSGLPNDRFSAERPEGSISTLTIQRTEQRDSAMYRCASSLLAGRNTGELFFGEGSRLTVL.

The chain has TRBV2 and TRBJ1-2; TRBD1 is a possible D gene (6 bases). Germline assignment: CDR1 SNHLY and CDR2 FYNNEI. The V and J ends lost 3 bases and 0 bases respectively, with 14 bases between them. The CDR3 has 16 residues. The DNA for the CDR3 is TGTGCCAGCAGTGACGGGGGGGCGCTCGCTAACTATGGCTACACCTTC. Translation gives CASSDGGALANYGYTF. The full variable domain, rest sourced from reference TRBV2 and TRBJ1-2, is EPEVTQTPSHQVTQMGQEVILRCVPISNHLYFYWYRQILGQKVEFLVSFYNNEISEKSEIFDDQFSVERPDGSNFTLKIRSTKLEDSAMYFCASSDGGALANYGYTFGSGTRLTVV.

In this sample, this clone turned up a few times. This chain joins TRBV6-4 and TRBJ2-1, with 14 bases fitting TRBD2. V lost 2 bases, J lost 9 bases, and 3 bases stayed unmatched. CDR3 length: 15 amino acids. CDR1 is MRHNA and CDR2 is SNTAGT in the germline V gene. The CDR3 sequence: CASSDGTSGSGEQFF. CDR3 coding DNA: TGTGCCAGCAGTGACGGGACTAGCGGGAGCGGTGAGCAGTTCTTC.

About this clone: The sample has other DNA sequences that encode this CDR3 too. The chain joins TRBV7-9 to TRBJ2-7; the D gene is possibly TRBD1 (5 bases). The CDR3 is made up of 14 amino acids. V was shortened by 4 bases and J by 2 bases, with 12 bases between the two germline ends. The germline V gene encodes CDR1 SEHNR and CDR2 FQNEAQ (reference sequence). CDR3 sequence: CASSSTGQTYEQYF. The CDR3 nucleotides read TGTGCCAGCAGCTCAACCGGACAAACCTACGAGCAGTACTTC.

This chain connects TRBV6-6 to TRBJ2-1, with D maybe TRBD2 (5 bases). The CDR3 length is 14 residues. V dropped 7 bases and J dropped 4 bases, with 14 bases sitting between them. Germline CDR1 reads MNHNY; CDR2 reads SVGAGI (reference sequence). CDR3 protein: CASIPFGDYNEQFF. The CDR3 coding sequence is TGTGCCAGCATTCCTTTCGGGGATTACAATGAGCAGTTCTTC.

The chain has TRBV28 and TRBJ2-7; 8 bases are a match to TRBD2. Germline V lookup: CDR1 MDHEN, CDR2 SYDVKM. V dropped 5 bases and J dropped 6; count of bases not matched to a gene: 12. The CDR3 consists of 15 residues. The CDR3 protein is CASSPGLVWIGEQYF. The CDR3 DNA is TGTGCCAGCAGTCCGGGACTAGTATGGATTGGCGAGCAGTACTTC.

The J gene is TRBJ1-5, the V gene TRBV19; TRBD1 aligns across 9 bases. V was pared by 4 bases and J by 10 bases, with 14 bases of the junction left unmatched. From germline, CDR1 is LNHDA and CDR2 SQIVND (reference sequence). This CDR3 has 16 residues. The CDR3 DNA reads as TGTGCCAGTAGTACCCTTACAGGGGGCTCAAGGATCCCCCAGCATTTT. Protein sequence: CASSTLTGGSRIPQHF.

As DNA, the CDR3 is TGTGCCAGTAGTCCCTGGACAGGGAACACTGAAGCTTTCTTT. It specifies CASSPWTGNTEAFF. The V gene is TRBV19, the J gene TRBJ1-1; TRBD1 agrees at 7 bases. This CDR3 comprises 14 residues. V trimming: 5 bases; J trimming: 1 base; junction bases outside the gene matches: 4. Germline V lookup: CDR1 LNHDA, CDR2 SQIVND (reference sequence).

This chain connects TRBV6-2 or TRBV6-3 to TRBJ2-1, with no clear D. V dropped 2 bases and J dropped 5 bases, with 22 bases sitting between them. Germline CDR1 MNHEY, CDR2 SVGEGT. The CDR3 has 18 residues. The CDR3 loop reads CASSYLLLGARIDNEQFF. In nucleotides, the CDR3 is TGTGCCAGCAGTTACCTGCTCCTCGGCGCCAGGATTGACAATGAGCAGTTCTTC.

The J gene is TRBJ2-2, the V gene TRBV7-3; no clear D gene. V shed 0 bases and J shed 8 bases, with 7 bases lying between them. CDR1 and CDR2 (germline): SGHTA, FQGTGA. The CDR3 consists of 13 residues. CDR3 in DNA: TGTGCCAGCAGCTTAACCCCAATGGGGGAGCTGTTTTTT. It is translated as CASSLTPMGELFF.

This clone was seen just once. The CDR3 reads CASSQEPGRGNEQFF. The CDR3 region has the DNA TGTGCCAGCAGCCAAGAACCCGGGAGAGGGAATGAGCAGTTCTTC. The J gene is TRBJ2-1, the V gene TRBV3-1 (or the pseudogene TRBV3-2); D possibly corresponds to TRBD2 (6 bases). Trimming removed 0 bases from V and 7 bases from J, with 13 bases in between. Germline CDR1 is LGHDT and CDR2 is YNNKEL (reference sequence). This CDR3 has 15 amino acids.

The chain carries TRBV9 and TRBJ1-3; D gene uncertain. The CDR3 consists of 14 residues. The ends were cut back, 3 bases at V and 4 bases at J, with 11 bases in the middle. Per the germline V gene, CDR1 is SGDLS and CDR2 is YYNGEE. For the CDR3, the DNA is TGTGCCAGCAGCGAGGTCCAGGCAGGAAACACCATATATTTT. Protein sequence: CASSEVQAGNTIYF.

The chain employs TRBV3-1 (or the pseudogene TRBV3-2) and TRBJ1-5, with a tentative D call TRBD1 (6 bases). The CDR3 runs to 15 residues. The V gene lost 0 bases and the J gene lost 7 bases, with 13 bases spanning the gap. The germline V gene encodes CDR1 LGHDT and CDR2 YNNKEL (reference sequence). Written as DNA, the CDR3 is TGTGCCAGCAGCCAAGACTCAGGGGCAGGGCAGCCCCAGCATTTT. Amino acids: CASSQDSGAGQPQHF.

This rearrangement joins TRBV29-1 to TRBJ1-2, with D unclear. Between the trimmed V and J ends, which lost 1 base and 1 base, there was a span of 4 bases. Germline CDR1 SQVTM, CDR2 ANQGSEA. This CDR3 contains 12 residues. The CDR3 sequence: CSVEGVNYGYTF. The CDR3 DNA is TGCAGCGTTGAAGGCGTTAACTATGGCTACACCTTC. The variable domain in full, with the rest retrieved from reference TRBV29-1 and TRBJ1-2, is SAVISQKPSRDICQRGTSLTIQCQVDSQVTMMFWYRQQPGQSLTLIATANQGSEATYESGFVIDKFPISRPNLTFSTLTVSNMSPEDSSIYLCSVEGVNYGYTFGSGTRLTVV.